A single TCR beta chain is shown here with its context. The data were taken from a study of blood T cell repertoires in COVID-19. Turning to the study itself: Acute-phase and convalescent COVID-19 samples originated in the United States, Italy and Spain. Sample material is recorded as cDNA or gDNA derived from T cells, B-cell-depleted T cells, or PBMCs.

V was shortened by 1 base and J by 4 bases, with 7 bases between the two germline ends. Germline CDR1 KGHSH, CDR2 LQKENI. The CDR3 spans 14 residues. In the original analysis: Reference gene primer amplification gave nucleated cell count estimates. The data were produced by immunoSEQ multiplex PCR, yet TCRdb's version contains in-frame clones alone and is incomplete. V and J calls and clone size are copied from that table; D and trimming were computed from the DNA. Of over 20,000 clones listed, 80% to 90% are singletons. The rearrangement joins TRBV18 to TRBJ1-4, with TRBD1 as a possible D gene (6 bases). Sequences were obtained from peripheral blood. The sequence derives from a man in his 70s with acute or convalescent COVID-19. In nucleotides, the CDR3 is TGTGCCAGCTCACCACTACAGGGTAATGAAAAACTGTTTTTT. This encodes CASSPLQGNEKLFF.